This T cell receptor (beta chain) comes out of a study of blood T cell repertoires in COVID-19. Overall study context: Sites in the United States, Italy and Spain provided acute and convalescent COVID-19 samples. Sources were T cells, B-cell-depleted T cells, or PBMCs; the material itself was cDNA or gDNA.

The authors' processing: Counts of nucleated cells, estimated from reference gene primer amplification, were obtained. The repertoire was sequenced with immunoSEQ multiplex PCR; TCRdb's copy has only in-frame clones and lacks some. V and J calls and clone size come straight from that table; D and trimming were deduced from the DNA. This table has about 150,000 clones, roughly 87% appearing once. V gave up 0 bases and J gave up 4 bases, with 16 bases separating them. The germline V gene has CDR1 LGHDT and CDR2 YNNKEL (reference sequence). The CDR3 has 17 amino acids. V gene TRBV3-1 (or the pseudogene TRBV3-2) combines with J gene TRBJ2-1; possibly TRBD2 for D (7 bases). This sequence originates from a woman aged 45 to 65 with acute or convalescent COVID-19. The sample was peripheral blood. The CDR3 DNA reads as TGTGCCAGCAGCCAAGATCACGGCGGGGGCCAGTACAATGAGCAGTTCTTC. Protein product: CASSQDHGGGQYNEQFF.